What follows are 17 T cell receptor beta chains derived from one specimen sequenced in a study of OX40 agonist ivuxolimab in advanced cancers. Profiled with immunoSEQ multiplex PCR; TCRdb holds only in-frame clones, not every one. The top ten clones hold around 0.75% of a sample with about 73,000 clones, approximately 86% of them seen once. Sequencing used CD4+ or CD8+ T cells sorted from blood, obtained in a trial of the OX40 agonist ivuxolimab. The source is an adult with an advanced solid tumor such as melanoma, head and neck, liver or kidney cancer.

V is TRBV4-3 and J is TRBJ2-3; D gene uncertain. Germline CDR1 and CDR2: LGHNA and YSLEER. The CDR3 spans 16 residues. Trimming removed 1 base from V and 5 bases from J, with 16 bases in between. The chain's CDR3 is CASSQVHVAAEDTQYF. CDR3 bases: TGCGCCAGCAGCCAAGTTCATGTAGCAGCCGAAGATACGCAGTATTTT.

The chain uses TRBV9 and TRBJ2-3; TRBD2 aligns across 8 bases. V gave up 0 bases and J gave up 0 bases; unmatched junction bases: 9. Per germline, CDR1 SGDLS and CDR2 YYNGEE. This CDR3 contains 18 residues. The CDR3 region has the DNA TGTGCCAGCAGCGTAGGAACTAGCGGAACCACTAGCACAGATACGCAGTATTTT. Translated, it gives CASSVGTSGTTSTDTQYF.

This clone was recorded a few times. The rearrangement uses TRBV28 and TRBJ1-2; the D is unclear. Germline V gives CDR1 MDHEN, CDR2 SYDVKM. This CDR3 spans 11 amino acids. V shed 6 bases and J shed 6 bases, with 8 bases lying between them. CDR3 nucleotides: TGTGCCAGCAGACTTCGTGATGGCTACACCTTC. This sequence encodes CASRLRDGYTF.

The gene calls are TRBV6-5 and TRBJ2-3; D perhaps matches TRBD2 (5 bases). This CDR3 has 14 residues. In germline, CDR1 is MNHEY, CDR2 SVGAGI. Trimming removed 5 bases at V and 7 bases at J, with 16 bases between. CDR3 residues: CASSRGIGVNTQYF. The CDR3 nucleotides are TGTGCCAGCAGTCGGGGTATTGGGGTCAATACGCAGTATTTT.

Concerning this clone: The junction differs from germline at one of its ends, possibly a read error. V gene TRBV4-3 combines with J gene TRBJ2-2; D possibly corresponds to TRBD2 (5 bases). Per germline, CDR1 LGHNA and CDR2 YSLEER. This CDR3 region has 16 residues. This chain's CDR3 is CASGQEDGANTGELFF. In DNA, the CDR3 is TGCGCCAGCGGCCAAGAAGACGGGGCGAACACCGGGGAGCTGTTTTTT.

This clone was picked up many times. The rearrangement links TRBV30 to TRBJ1-3; unclear D gene. The CDR3 sequence is 14 residues long. Trimming removed 1 base from V and 0 bases from J, with 7 bases in between. CDR1 is GTSNPN and CDR2 is SVGIG in the germline V gene (reference sequence). This CDR3 is CAWSAVFSGNTIYF. The CDR3 DNA reads TGTGCCTGGAGTGCAGTGTTCTCTGGAAACACCATATATTTT.

In its sample, this clone was seen once. The chain has TRBV7-2 and TRBJ2-3, with D perhaps being TRBD1 or TRBD2 (6 bases each). Between the trimmed V and J ends, which lost 8 bases and 2 bases, there was a span of 17 bases. The CDR3 has 15 amino acids. CDR1 is SGHTA and CDR2 is FQGNSA in the germline V gene. The CDR3 loop is CASVRGGPSTDTQYF. The CDR3 region has the DNA TGTGCCAGCGTCCGAGGGGGGCCCTCCACAGATACGCAGTATTTT.

V usage is TRBV19 and J usage is TRBJ1-5, with D possibly TRBD1 on 5 matching bases. This CDR3 has 14 residues. The germline CDR1 and CDR2 sequences are LNHDA and SQIVND (reference sequence). Trimming took off 3 bases at V and 4 bases at J, with 10 bases between the two ends. The CDR3 bases are TGTGCCAGTAGTATTCGACAGAAAAATCAGCCCCAGCATTTT. It is translated as CASSIRQKNQPQHF. The full variable domain, with the rest looked up from reference TRBV19 and TRBJ1-5, is DGGITQSPKYLFRKEGQNVTLSCEQNLNHDAMYWYRQDPGQGLRLIYYSQIVNDFQKGDIAEGYSVSREKKESFPLTVTSAQKNPTAFYLCASSIRQKNQPQHFGDGTRLSIL.

The V and J genes are TRBV27 and TRBJ2-1; D assignment may be TRBD1 or TRBD2 (5 bases each). Per the germline V gene, CDR1 is MNHEY and CDR2 is SMNVEV (reference sequence). V lost 5 bases and J 5 bases, leaving 19 bases between the germline ends. The CDR3 covers 16 residues. CDR3 amino acids: CASSKKDPGRNNEQFF. In nucleotides, the CDR3 is TGTGCCAGCAGTAAAAAGGACCCGGGACGCAACAATGAGCAGTTCTTC.

In its sample, this clone was seen once. The chain is built from TRBV20-1 and TRBJ1-1; possibly TRBD1 for D (6 bases). Trimming pared 1 base from V and 7 bases from J, leaving 7 bases between. CDR1 DFQATT and CDR2 SNEGSKA come from the germline V gene (reference sequence). The CDR3 loop spans 11 amino acids. The CDR3 DNA sequence: TGCAGTGCTAGAGCGGACAGTGAAGCTTTCTTT. This encodes CSARADSEAFF.

V gene TRBV7-9 combines with J gene TRBJ1-4; D ambiguous. This CDR3 has 15 residues. Trimming left V 1 base short and J 5 bases short, with 11 bases between. CDR1 is SEHNR, CDR2 FQNEAQ, per germline (reference sequence). This CDR3 reads CASSLVLGNNEKLFF. CDR3 sequence (DNA): TGTGCCAGCAGCTTAGTTTTGGGGAACAATGAAAAACTGTTTTTT.

The V call is TRBV30, the J call TRBJ1-1, with a possible D match to TRBD1 (5 bases). Germline loops: CDR1 GTSNPN, CDR2 SVGIG (reference sequence). The CDR3 extends over 14 amino acids. Trimming took off 6 bases at V and 4 bases at J, with 18 bases between the two ends. Written as DNA, the CDR3 is TGTGCCTGTAAGCCGGGACTGATGACCACTGAAGCTTTCTTT. This translates into CACKPGLMTTEAFF. Variable domain in full (rest from reference TRBV30 and TRBJ1-1): SQTIHQWPATLVQPVGSPLSLECTVEGTSNPNLYWYRQAAGRGLQLLFYSVGIGQISSEVPQNLSASRPQDRQFILSSKKLLLSDSGFYLCACKPGLMTTEAFFGQGTRLTVV.

The CDR3: CASRKGLAGPDTQYF. CDR3 DNA sequence: TGCGCCAGCAGGAAGGGACTAGCGGGCCCAGATACGCAGTATTTT. V usage is TRBV5-1 and J usage is TRBJ2-3; 12 bases map to TRBD2. V lost 5 bases and J lost 4; bases outside the gene matches: 5. The germline V gene encodes CDR1 SGHRS and CDR2 YFSETQ. This CDR3 has 15 amino acids.

V is TRBV19 and J is TRBJ1-1, with 9 bases identical to TRBD1. V shed 7 bases, J shed 10 bases, and the junction held 19 bases outside the gene matches. Germline V gives CDR1 LNHDA, CDR2 SQIVND (reference sequence). This CDR3 contains 16 residues. The CDR3: CASTEGRDRELIGAFF. The DNA for the CDR3 is TGTGCCAGTACCGAGGGTAGGGACAGGGAATTGATAGGAGCTTTCTTT. The full variable domain, with the rest looked up from reference TRBV19 and TRBJ1-1, is DGGITQSPKYLFRKEGQNVTLSCEQNLNHDAMYWYRQDPGQGLRLIYYSQIVNDFQKGDIAEGYSVSREKKESFPLTVTSAQKNPTAFYLCASTEGRDRELIGAFFGQGTRLTVV.

CDR3 region: CASSVVGGSGNTIYF. The CDR3 DNA follows: TGTGCCAGCAGCGTAGTAGGGGGCTCAGGAAACACCATATATTTT. The V call is TRBV9, the J call TRBJ1-3, with TRBD1 identical over 7 bases. Germline V gene lookup returns CDR1 SGDLS and CDR2 YYNGEE. The CDR3 has 15 residues. V trimming: 0 bases; J trimming: 4 bases; junction bases outside the gene matches: 4.

This clone was counted once. The chain links TRBV20-1 to TRBJ2-7, with D unclear. The CDR3 runs to 11 residues. The germline V gene has CDR1 DFQATT and CDR2 SNEGSKA (reference sequence). Trimming shortened V by 0 bases and J by 9 bases, and 9 bases separated the two germline ends. CDR3 nucleotides: TGCAGTGCTAGAGATGGGCTCGGGCAGTACTTC. Residues: CSARDGLGQYF.

As concerns this clone: The sample contains more than one DNA sequence encoding this CDR3. The chain uses TRBV2 and TRBJ2-3, with 9 bases aligning to TRBD2. The junction had 4 bases not matched to a gene; V was cut back by 3 bases and J by 3 bases. This CDR3 has 15 residues. CDR1 is SNHLY, CDR2 FYNNEI, per germline. In DNA, the CDR3 is TGTGCCAGCAGTGAGCAAGGACTAGCGACAGATACGCAGTATTTT. It translates to CASSEQGLATDTQYF.